This T cell receptor beta chain was captured in a study of T cell responses to AZD1222 COVID-19 vaccine. Study findings and constraints: Most donors were white British, females outnumbered males, and clonal diversity was possibly underestimated. Baseline seropositivity characterized only a handful of AZD1222 recipients. Distributed over spike, vaccine-associated CD4 TCRs predominated at 160-218 and 743-854. Spike-specific TCR breadth and depth grew following two AZD1222 doses.

The CDR3 consists of 14 residues. The germline V and J ends were trimmed by 6 bases and 1 base, with 12 bases remaining between them. Looked up from germline, CDR1 is MNHNY and CDR2 is SVGAGI (reference sequence). About this clone: Its antigen is still unknown.

Data came from immunoSEQ multiplex PCR; TCRdb stores just in-frame clones and leaves some out. The sample consists of just under 150,000 clones, approximately 86% of them appearing once. The rearrangement links TRBV6-6 to TRBJ2-5; a possible D gene is TRBD2 (5 bases). The sequence came from an adult who received the MenACWY meningococcal vaccine as a control. The sample in question was peripheral blood, obtained 28 days after the second dose of the MenACWY control vaccine. The chain's CDR3 is CASSLGGIQETQYF. In DNA, the CDR3 is TGTGCCAGCAGCCTCGGAGGAATCCAAGAGACCCAGTACTTC.